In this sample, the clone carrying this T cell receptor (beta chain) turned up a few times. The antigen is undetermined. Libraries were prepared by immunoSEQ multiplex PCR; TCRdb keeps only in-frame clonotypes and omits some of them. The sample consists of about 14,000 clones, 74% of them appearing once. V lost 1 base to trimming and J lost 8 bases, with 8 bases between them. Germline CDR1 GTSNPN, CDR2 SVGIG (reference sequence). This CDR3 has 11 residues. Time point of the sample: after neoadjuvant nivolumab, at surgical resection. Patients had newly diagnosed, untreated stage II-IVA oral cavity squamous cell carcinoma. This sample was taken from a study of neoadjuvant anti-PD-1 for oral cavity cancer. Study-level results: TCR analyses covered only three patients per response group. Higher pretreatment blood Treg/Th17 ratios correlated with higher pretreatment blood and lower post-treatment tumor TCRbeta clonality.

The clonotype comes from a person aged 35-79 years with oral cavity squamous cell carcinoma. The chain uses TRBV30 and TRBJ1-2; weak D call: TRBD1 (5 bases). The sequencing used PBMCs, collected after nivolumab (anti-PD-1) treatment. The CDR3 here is CAWSEGVGYTF. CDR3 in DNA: TGTGCCTGGAGTGAAGGGGTGGGCTACACCTTC.